Presented here are 12 T cell receptor beta chains from one specimen sequenced in a study of T cell changes during pregnancy in multiple sclerosis. Sequenced by immunoSEQ multiplex PCR; TCRdb stores in-frame clones only, minus some. This table has about 59,000 clones, over 80% appearing once. The starting material was peripheral blood, obtained in the second trimester of pregnancy. These receptors were obtained from a female donor in good health, enrolled as a control in a pregnancy study.

The gene calls are TRBV2 and TRBJ1-5; maybe TRBD1 (6 bases). V was trimmed by 6 bases and J by 7 bases, leaving 13 bases between them. CDR3 length: 13 amino acids. Germline CDR1 is SNHLY and CDR2 is FYNNEI. Here the CDR3 reads CASSPGERQPQHF. CDR3 sequence (DNA): TGTGCCAGCAGCCCAGGGGAGCGGCAGCCCCAGCATTTT.

In nucleotides, the CDR3 is TGTGCCCGCCCTGAGGTCGGGAGACACACCGGGGAGCTGTTTTTT. Protein sequence: CARPEVGRHTGELFF. The J gene is TRBJ2-2, the V gene TRBV6-5; possibly TRBD2 for D (6 bases). CDR3 length equals 15 residues. Deletions cut 11 bases from V and 3 bases from J, with 19 bases between. Germline CDR1 is MNHEY and CDR2 is SVGAGI.

The chain carries TRBV18 and TRBJ2-3, with 9 bases identical to TRBD1. CDR1 and CDR2 (germline): KGHSH, LQKENI. CDR3 length: 14 residues. J gave up 3 bases and V 8 bases, and 6 bases lay outside the gene matches. The CDR3 bases are TGTGCCAGCGGAGGGACAGGGCAAACAGATACGCAGTATTTT. Translation: CASGGTGQTDTQYF.

This chain uses TRBV5-5 with TRBJ1-5, with D perhaps matching TRBD1 (6 bases). V was clipped by 4 bases and J by 1 base, with 12 bases between them. CDR3 size: 15 residues. Germline V gene lookup returns CDR1 SGHKS and CDR2 YYEKEE (reference sequence). CDR3 in DNA: TGTGCCAGCAGCCCACTGGGGGCAAGCAATCAGCCCCAGCATTTT. Translating it yields CASSPLGASNQPQHF.

The chain has TRBV27 and TRBJ2-7, with 8 bases identical to TRBD2. Germline CDR1 and CDR2: MNHEY and SMNVEV (reference sequence). V dropped 4 bases and J dropped 6; count of bases not matched to a gene: 5. CDR3 length: 13 amino acids. This CDR3 is CASSYAGGSEQYF. The CDR3, as DNA: TGTGCCAGCAGTTATGCGGGAGGTAGCGAGCAGTACTTC.

The chain combines TRBV11-2 with TRBJ2-7, with D perhaps matching TRBD1 (6 bases). Germline V gene sequence: CDR1 SGHAT, CDR2 FQNNGV. This CDR3 is 13 amino acids long. Trimming pared 5 bases from V and 3 bases from J, leaving 11 bases between. CDR3 amino acids: CASSHGTNYEQYF. The CDR3 DNA reads TGTGCCAGCAGCCACGGGACAAACTACGAGCAGTACTTC.

The chain links TRBV19 to TRBJ2-1, with 10 bases lining up with TRBD2. The germline gives CDR1 LNHDA, CDR2 SQIVND (reference sequence). The length of the CDR3 is 14 residues. With V trimmed by 7 bases and J by 9 bases, 9 bases remained unmatched. In nucleotides, the CDR3 is TGTGCCAGTAACGTACTAGCGGGGCCATCTGAGCAGTTCTTC. Residues: CASNVLAGPSEQFF.

The CDR3 DNA follows: TGTGCCAGCAGTAACAGGGGGAATAGCAATCAGCCCCAGCATTTT. It specifies CASSNRGNSNQPQHF. This rearrangement joins TRBV6-6 to TRBJ1-5, with TRBD1 matching over 8 bases. J lost 0 bases, V lost 5 bases, and 3 bases had no gene match. The germline CDR1 and CDR2 sequences are MNHNY and SVGAGI (reference sequence). The CDR3 sequence is 15 residues long.

The chain combines TRBV27 with TRBJ1-5; a possible D gene is TRBD1 (6 bases). This CDR3 is built from 13 residues. Trimming pared 2 bases from V and 4 bases from J, leaving 6 bases between. Germline CDR1 is MNHEY and CDR2 is SMNVEV (reference sequence). CDR3: CASSLRGNQPQHF. The CDR3 nucleotides are TGTGCCAGCAGTTTAAGGGGGAATCAGCCCCAGCATTTT.

The chain links TRBV30 to TRBJ2-5; 9 bases fit TRBD2. Trimming at V came to 6 bases and at J to 5 bases, leaving 4 bases not matched to a gene. Germline CDR1 and CDR2: GTSNPN and SVGIG (reference sequence). The CDR3 runs 12 residues. The CDR3 DNA sequence: TGTGCCTGTAGCGGGGGCGGGGAGACCCAGTACTTC. Its protein is CACSGGGETQYF.

The V gene is TRBV2, the J gene TRBJ1-1; the D is unclear. Germline lookup yields CDR1 SNHLY and CDR2 FYNNEI. The CDR3 totals 13 residues. Between the trimmed V and J ends, which lost 6 bases and 0 bases, there was a span of 8 bases. CDR3 residues: CASREQLNTEAFF. The DNA for the CDR3 is TGTGCCAGCAGAGAACAGTTGAACACTGAAGCTTTCTTT.

The chain employs TRBV5-6 and TRBJ2-5; 9 bases map to TRBD2. Per germline, CDR1 SGHDT and CDR2 YYEEEE. The CDR3 totals 15 residues. The J segment lost 5 bases and the V segment lost 0 bases, leaving 5 bases of the junction unmatched. CDR3 DNA: TGTGCCAGCAGCTTGGCCTTAGCGGGAGCGGAGACCCAGTACTTC. The encoded protein is CASSLALAGAETQYF.